The clone carrying this TCR beta chain was detected ten times or more. Antigen unknown. The data belong to a study of CD8 T cells in ankylosing spondylitis. Broader study findings: Earlier work had already found some motif variants in reactive arthritis synovial fluid and blood. Ankylosing spondylitis blood appeared to be characterized by a TCR beta motif of 7 to 9 highly homologous variants.

V was trimmed by 1 base and J by 7 bases, leaving 11 bases between them. This CDR3 spans 14 amino acids. In germline, CDR1 is LGHNA, CDR2 YSLEER. Researchers built TCR beta libraries using quantitative 5'-RACE with molecular barcodes. TCRdb re-analysed the 5' RACE reads in MiXCR, keeping a single row per CDR3 protein. The table includes around 230,000 distinct CDR3 sequences, under 8.5% detected once. The sequence derives from a female donor with ankylosing spondylitis or in good health (not recorded which). J is TRBJ2-1 and V is TRBV4-3; perhaps TRBD1 as D (6 bases). The sequenced sample was blood, either unsorted or a sorted T cell fraction (not recorded which). CDR3 coding DNA: TGCGCCAGCAGCCAAGGACAGGTACCAAATGAGCAGTTCTTC. Protein: CASSQGQVPNEQFF.